This T cell receptor beta chain comes out of a study of post-analysis software for immune sequencing data. The authors incorporated unique molecular identifiers into the TCR beta cDNA libraries. Input populations of roughly 1 to 10 million T cells gave rise to around 480,000 cDNA molecules. MiXCR, applied by TCRdb to the PCR reads, yields one record per CDR3 protein. The repertoire holds about 760,000 distinct CDR3 sequences, with less than 35% as singletons. Germline V gene data show CDR1 as LNHNV and CDR2 as YYDKDF (reference sequence). The CDR3 extends over 13 amino acids. The ends were cut back, 7 bases at V and 3 bases at J, with 10 bases in the middle. Study observations and caveats: With TRBV5-6, TRBV5-1 and TRBV20-1 included, five TRBV segments were more frequent in patients than in controls. The authors found that F measure strongly co-clustered same-batch samples. Compared against controls, patients with multiple sclerosis displayed significantly lower normalized Chao1 diversity.

For this clonotype: Its antigen is currently unknown.

This chain uses TRBV15 with TRBJ1-5; D uncertain. The sequencing sample was made of blood. This receptor was identified in a girl under 18 with multiple sclerosis. DNA of the CDR3: TGTGCCACCAATAGGGCAGACAATCAGCCCCAGCATTTT. It specifies CATNRADNQPQHF.